Detailed here is one T cell receptor (beta chain). Its target is unknown. Amplification from RNA transcripts yielded the TCR beta CDR3 regions. First-round RT-PCR relied on HTBI primers, and a second-round multiplex PCR came next. MiXCR, applied by TCRdb to the multiplex PCR reads, yields one record per CDR3 protein. The profile shows approximately 480,000 distinct CDR3 sequences, around an eighth of them singletons. These data are taken from a study of Graves' ophthalmopathy and Graves' hyperthyroidism. Broader study findings: The authors also found most expanded thyroid clonotypes above 0.001 frequency in blood. The model predicted ophthalmopathy progression with more than 70% sensitivity and around 72% specificity.

Germline loops: CDR1 SGHAT, CDR2 FQNNGV. The V and J ends lost 7 bases and 0 bases respectively, with 18 bases between them. The CDR3 consists of 16 residues. The sequenced material came from blood. V usage is TRBV11-2 and J usage is TRBJ1-1; the D gene is possibly TRBD1 (6 bases). This sequence originates from a young woman with Graves' ophthalmopathy. DNA of the CDR3: TGTGCCAGCACCCGAGGGGGGGGGTGGATGAACACTGAAGCTTTCTTT. It codes for CASTRGGGWMNTEAFF.